This paragraph covers one TCR beta chain sequence. V shed 3 bases and J 4 bases; nucleotides not matched to a gene: 2. Germline V gives CDR1 KGHSH, CDR2 LQKENI. This CDR3 has 14 residues. This entry comes from a study of cytomegalovirus exposure and HLA in healthy donors. 60 Vbeta and 13 Jbeta primers were used in PCR. Measured with immunoSEQ multiplex PCR; TCRdb has only the in-frame clones, and not every one. The sample comprises about 130,000 clones, approximately 75% of which are singletons, and 5.9% rests with the top ten. The sequence came from a woman aged 40-49 years in good health and CMV-seropositive. This chain uses TRBV18 with TRBJ1-2, with TRBD1 matching 10 bases. The sequencing input was PBMCs. This CDR3 reads CASSPGTGVYGYTF. The CDR3 DNA sequence: TGTGCCAGCTCACCCGGGACAGGGGTCTATGGCTACACCTTC.